This TCR beta chain was recorded in a study of cytomegalovirus exposure and HLA in healthy donors. General study results and limits: Per published accounts, TCR beta sequences correctly predicted the HLA-A and HLA-B alleles of most subjects. TCR beta chains numbering under 200 were designated cytomegalovirus-associated. Fewer N-insertions (relative to the 666-donor mean) were reportedly seen in an Asian-associated ancestry cluster in a later analysis.

The PCR ran on 60 Vbeta and 13 Jbeta primers. Some clones are missing from TCRdb's copy, which holds only in-frame ones; the method was immunoSEQ multiplex PCR. The sample lists about 130,000 clones; around four fifths were seen once. About this clone itself: What it binds is not known.

Material for sequencing was PBMCs. The receptor comes from a boy between 2 and 15 years old in good health and CMV-seronegative.

In nucleotides, the CDR3 is TGTGCCAGCAGTTTATCGGCGGATCTAGCGTATGAGCAGTTCTTC. Protein product: CASSLSADLAYEQFF. This chain uses TRBV27 with TRBJ2-1; D is perhaps TRBD2 (6 bases). This CDR3 is 15 amino acids long. The V and J ends lost 0 bases and 8 bases respectively, with 14 bases between them. Germline CDR1 MNHEY, CDR2 SMNVEV (reference sequence).